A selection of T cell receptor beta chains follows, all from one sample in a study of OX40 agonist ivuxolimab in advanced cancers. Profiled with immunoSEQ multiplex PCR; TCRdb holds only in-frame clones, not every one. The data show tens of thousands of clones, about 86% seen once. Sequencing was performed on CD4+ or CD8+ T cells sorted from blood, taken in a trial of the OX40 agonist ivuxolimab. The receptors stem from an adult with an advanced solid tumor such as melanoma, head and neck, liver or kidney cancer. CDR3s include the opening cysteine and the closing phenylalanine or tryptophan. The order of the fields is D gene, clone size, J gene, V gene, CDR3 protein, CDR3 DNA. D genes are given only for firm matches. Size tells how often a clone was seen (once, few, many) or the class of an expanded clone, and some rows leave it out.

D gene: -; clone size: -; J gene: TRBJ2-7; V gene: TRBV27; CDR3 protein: CASSLWGGGPYEQYF; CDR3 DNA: TGTGCCAGCAGTTTATGGGGAGGGGGTCCCTACGAGCAGTACTTC
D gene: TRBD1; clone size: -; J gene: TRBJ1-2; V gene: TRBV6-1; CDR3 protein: CASSGGQGTNGYTF; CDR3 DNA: TGTGCCAGCAGTGGAGGACAGGGGACGAATGGCTACACCTTC
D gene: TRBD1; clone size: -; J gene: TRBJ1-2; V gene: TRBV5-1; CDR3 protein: CASSLARTGQGGYTF; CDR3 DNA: TGCGCCAGCAGCTTGGCTCGGACAGGCCAGGGGGGCTACACCTTC
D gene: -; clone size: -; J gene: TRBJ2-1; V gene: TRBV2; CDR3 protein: CASRDPSSYNEQFF; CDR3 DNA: TGTGCCAGCCGGGACCCTTCCTCCTACAATGAGCAGTTCTTC
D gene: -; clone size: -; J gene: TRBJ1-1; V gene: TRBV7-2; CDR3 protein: CASSLGQNTEAFF; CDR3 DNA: TGTGCCAGCAGCCTGGGACAGAACACTGAAGCTTTCTTT
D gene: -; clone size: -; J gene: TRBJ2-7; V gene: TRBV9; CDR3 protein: CASARGASSYEQYF; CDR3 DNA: TGTGCCAGCGCCAGAGGCGCGAGCTCCTACGAGCAGTACTTC
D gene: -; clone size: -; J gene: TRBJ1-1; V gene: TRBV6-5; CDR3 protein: CASSYSYQNTEAFF; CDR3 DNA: TGTGCCAGCAGTTATTCCTATCAGAACACTGAAGCTTTCTTT
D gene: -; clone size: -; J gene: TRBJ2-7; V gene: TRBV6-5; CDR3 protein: CASSSTGTPYEQYF; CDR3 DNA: TGTGCCAGCAGTTCCACCGGGACACCTTACGAGCAGTACTTC
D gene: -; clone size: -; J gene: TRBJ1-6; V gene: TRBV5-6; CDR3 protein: CASSFRVGNSPLHF; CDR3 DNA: TGTGCCAGCAGCTTCCGTGTGGGAAATTCACCCCTCCACTTT
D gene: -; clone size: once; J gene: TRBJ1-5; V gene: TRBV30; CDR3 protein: CAWSRDTLGQPQHF; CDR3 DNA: TGTGCCTGGAGTCGTGACACCCTGGGTCAGCCCCAGCATTTT
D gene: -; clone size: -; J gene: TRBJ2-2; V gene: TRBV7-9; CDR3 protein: CASSSSTGELFF; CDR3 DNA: TGTGCCAGCAGCTCCTCCACCGGGGAGCTGTTTTTT
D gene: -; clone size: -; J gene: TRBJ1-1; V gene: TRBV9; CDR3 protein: CASSVEGRDTEAFF; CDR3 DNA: TGTGCCAGCAGCGTAGAGGGGAGAGACACTGAAGCTTTCTTT
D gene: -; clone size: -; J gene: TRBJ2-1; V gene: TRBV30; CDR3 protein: CALEGSSHEQFF; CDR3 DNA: TGTGCCCTGGAAGGGAGTAGCCATGAGCAGTTCTTC
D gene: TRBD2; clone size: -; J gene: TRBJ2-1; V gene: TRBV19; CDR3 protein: CASRLAGNKNEQFF; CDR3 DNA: TGTGCCAGTAGGCTAGCGGGGAACAAGAATGAGCAGTTCTTC
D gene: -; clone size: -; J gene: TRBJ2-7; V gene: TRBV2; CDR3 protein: CASTSTGGAYEQYF; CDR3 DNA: TGTGCCAGCACAAGTACAGGGGGGGCCTACGAGCAGTACTTC
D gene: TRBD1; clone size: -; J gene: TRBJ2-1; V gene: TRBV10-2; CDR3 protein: CASRLDRGYEQFF; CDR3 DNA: TGCGCCAGCAGGTTGGACAGGGGCTATGAGCAGTTCTTC
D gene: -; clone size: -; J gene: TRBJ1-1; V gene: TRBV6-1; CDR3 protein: CASSTQGNTEAFF; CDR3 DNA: TGTGCCAGCAGTACCCAGGGGAACACTGAAGCTTTCTTT
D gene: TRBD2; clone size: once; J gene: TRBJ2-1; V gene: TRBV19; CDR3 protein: CASSSTSGAHNEQFF; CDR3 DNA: TGTGCCAGTAGCTCCACTAGCGGGGCTCACAATGAGCAGTTCTTC
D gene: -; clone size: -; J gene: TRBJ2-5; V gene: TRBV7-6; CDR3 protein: CASSLDAKWRKETQYF; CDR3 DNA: TGTGCCAGCAGCCTAGATGCGAAGTGGAGGAAAGAGACCCAGTACTTC
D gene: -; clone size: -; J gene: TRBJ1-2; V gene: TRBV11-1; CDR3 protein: CASSLAPANYGYTF; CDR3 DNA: TGTGCCAGCAGCTTAGCACCAGCTAACTATGGCTACACCTTC
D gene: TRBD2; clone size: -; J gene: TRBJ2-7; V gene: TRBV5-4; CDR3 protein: CASSIRLAPYEQYF; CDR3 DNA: TGTGCCAGCAGCATCCGACTAGCGCCCTACGAGCAGTACTTC
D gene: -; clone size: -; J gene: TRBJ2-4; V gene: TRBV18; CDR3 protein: CASSPPNGRAKNIQYF; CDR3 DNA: TGTGCCAGCTCACCCCCTAACGGTAGAGCCAAAAACATTCAGTACTTC
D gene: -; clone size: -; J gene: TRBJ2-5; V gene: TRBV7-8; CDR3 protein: CASSLLGETQYF; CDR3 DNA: TGTGCCAGCAGCTTACTGGGGGAGACCCAGTACTTC
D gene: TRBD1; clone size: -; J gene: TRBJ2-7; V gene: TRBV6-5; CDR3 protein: CASSPGQGRGEQYF; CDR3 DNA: TGTGCCAGCAGCCCAGGACAGGGGCGCGGCGAGCAGTACTTC
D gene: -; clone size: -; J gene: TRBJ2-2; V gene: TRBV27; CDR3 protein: CASSPFQGFRQAGELFF; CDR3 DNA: TGTGCCAGCAGTCCTTTCCAGGGTTTCCGCCAGGCCGGGGAGCTGTTTTTT
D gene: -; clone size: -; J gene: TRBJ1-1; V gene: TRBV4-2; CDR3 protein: CASSQDVARLEAFF; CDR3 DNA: TGTGCCAGCAGCCAAGATGTCGCGAGGCTTGAAGCTTTCTTT
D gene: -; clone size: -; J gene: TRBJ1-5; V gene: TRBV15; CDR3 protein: CATSREGKPQHF; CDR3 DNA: TGTGCCACCAGCAGAGAAGGGAAGCCCCAGCATTTT
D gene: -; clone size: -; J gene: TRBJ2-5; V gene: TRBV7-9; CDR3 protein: CASSLAASRETQYF; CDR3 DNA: TGTGCCAGCAGCTTAGCGGCCTCAAGAGAGACCCAGTACTTC
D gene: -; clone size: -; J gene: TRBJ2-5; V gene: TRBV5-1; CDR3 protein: CASSGGRVGETQYF; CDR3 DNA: TGCGCCAGCAGCGGTGGTCGGGTAGGGGAGACCCAGTACTTC
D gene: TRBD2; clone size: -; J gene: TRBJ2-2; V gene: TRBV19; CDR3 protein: CASNPGLAGFELPNTGELFF; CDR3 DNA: TGTGCCAGTAACCCGGGACTAGCGGGATTCGAACTACCGAACACCGGGGAGCTGTTTTTT
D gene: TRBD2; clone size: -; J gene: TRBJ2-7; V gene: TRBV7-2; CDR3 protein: CASSLEGPGLSYEQYF; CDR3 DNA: TGTGCCAGCAGCTTAGAGGGACCGGGACTATCATACGAGCAGTACTTC
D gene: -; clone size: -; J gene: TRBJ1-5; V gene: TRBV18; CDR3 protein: CASSPESFSNQPQHF; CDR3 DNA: TGTGCCAGCTCACCAGAAAGTTTTAGCAATCAGCCCCAGCATTTT
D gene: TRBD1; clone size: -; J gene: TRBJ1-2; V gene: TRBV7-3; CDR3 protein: CASSSGQGFGGYTF; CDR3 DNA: TGTGCCAGCAGCTCGGGACAGGGGTTCGGTGGCTACACCTTC
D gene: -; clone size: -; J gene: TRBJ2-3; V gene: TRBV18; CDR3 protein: CASSPGGTDTQYF; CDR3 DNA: TGTGCCAGCTCACCAGGGGGAACAGATACGCAGTATTTT
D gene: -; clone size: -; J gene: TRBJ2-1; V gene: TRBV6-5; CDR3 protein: CASRTPSNEQFF; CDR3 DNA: TGTGCCAGCAGGACTCCTAGCAATGAGCAGTTCTTC
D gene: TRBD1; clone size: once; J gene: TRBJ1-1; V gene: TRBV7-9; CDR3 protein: CASSSGDREAFF; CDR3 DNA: TGTGCCAGCAGCTCAGGGGACAGAGAAGCTTTCTTT
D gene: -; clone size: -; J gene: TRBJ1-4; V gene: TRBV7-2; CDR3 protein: CASSLRQMGMSNEKLFF; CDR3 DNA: TGTGCCAGCAGCTTAAGGCAAATGGGGATGTCGAATGAAAAACTGTTTTTT
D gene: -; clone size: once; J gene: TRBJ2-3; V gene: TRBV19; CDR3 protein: CASSRAGVGADTQYF; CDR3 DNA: TGTGCCAGTAGTCGCGCAGGGGTTGGGGCGGATACGCAGTATTTT
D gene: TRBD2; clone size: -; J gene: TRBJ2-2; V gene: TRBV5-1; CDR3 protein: CASIPTGRESTGELFF; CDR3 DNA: TGCGCCAGCATCCCAACCGGGCGGGAGAGCACCGGGGAGCTGTTTTTT
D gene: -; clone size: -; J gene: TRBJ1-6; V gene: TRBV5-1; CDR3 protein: CASSSQGFSPLHF; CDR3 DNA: TGCGCCAGCAGCTCTCAGGGATTTTCACCCCTCCACTTT
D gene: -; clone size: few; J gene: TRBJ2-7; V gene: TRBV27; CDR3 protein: CASSLSNSYEQYF; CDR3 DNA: TGTGCCAGCAGTTTATCGAATTCCTACGAGCAGTACTTC
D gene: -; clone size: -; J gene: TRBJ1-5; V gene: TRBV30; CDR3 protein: CAWSGGAGQPQHF; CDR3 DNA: TGTGCCTGGAGTGGGGGAGCGGGTCAGCCCCAGCATTTT
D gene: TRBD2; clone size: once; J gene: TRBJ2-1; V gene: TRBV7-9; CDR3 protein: CASSILEGGSPYNEQFF; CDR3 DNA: TGTGCCAGCAGCATACTTGAGGGCGGGAGTCCCTACAATGAGCAGTTCTTC
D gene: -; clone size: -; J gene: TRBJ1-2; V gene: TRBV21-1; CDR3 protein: CASSSGPLRGTF; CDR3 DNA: TGTGCCAGCAGCAGTGGTCCCTTGAGAGGCACCTTC